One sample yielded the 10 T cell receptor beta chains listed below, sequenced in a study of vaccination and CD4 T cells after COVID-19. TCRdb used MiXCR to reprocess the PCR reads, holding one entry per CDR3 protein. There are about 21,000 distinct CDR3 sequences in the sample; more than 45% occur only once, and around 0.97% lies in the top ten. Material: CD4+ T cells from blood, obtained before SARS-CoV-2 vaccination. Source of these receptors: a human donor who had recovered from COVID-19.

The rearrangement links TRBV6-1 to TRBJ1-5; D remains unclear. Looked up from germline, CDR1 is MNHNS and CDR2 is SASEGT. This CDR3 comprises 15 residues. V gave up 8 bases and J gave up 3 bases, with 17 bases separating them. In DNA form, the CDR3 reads TGTGCCAGCTCCCATTTGGTCGAGGCCAATCAGCCCCAGCATTTT. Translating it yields CASSHLVEANQPQHF.

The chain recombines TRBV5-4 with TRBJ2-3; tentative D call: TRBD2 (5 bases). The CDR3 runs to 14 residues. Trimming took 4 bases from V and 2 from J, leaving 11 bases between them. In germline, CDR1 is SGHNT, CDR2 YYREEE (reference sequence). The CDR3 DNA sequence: TGTGCCAGCAGCGGACGGGGTCCCACAGATACGCAGTATTTT. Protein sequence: CASSGRGPTDTQYF. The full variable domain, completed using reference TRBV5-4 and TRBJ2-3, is ETGVTQSPTHLIKTRGQQVTLRCSSQSGHNTVSWYQQALGQGPQFIFQYYREEENGRGNFPPRFSGLQFPNYSSELNVNALELDDSALYLCASSGRGPTDTQYFGPGTRLTVL.

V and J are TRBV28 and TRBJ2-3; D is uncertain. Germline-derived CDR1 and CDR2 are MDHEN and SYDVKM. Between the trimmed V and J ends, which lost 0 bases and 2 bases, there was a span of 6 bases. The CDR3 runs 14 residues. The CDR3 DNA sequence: TGTGCCAGCAGTTTATGGGTTCCCACAGATACGCAGTATTTT. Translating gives CASSLWVPTDTQYF.

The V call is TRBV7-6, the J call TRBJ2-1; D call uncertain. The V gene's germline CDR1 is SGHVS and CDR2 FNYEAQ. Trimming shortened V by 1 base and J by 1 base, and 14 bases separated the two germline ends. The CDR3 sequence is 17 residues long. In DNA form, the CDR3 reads TGTGCCAGCAGCTTAGTCCCCCCTAGTGTGTCCTACAATGAGCAGTTCTTC. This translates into CASSLVPPSVSYNEQFF.

The CDR3 here is CASSWTYGYTF. The CDR3 nucleotides are TGTGCCAGCAGCTGGACTTATGGCTACACCTTC. The chain employs TRBV5-6 and TRBJ1-2; no firm D call. The V end lost 3 bases, the J end lost 5 bases, and 5 bases lay between the germline ends. Germline CDR1 reads SGHDT; CDR2 reads YYEEEE. This CDR3 has 11 amino acids. Based on the CDR3 plus reference TRBV5-6 and TRBJ1-2, the full variable domain is DAGVTQSPTHLIKTRGQQVTLRCSPKSGHDTVSWYQQALGQGPQFIFQYYEEEERQRGNFPDRFSGHQFPNYSSELNVNALLLGDSALYLCASSWTYGYTFGSGTRLTVV.

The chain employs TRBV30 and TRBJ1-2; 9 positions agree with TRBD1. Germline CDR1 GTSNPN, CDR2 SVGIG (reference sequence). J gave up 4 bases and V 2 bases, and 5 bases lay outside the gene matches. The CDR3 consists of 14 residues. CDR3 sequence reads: CAWSRDRAFYGYTF. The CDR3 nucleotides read TGTGCCTGGAGTAGGGACAGGGCTTTCTATGGCTACACCTTC.

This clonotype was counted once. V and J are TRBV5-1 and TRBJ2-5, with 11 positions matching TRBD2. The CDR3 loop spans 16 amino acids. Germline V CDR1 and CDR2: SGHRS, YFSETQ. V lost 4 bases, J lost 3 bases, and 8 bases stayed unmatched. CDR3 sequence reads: CASSGVAGGPEETQYF. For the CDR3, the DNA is TGCGCCAGCAGCGGGGTAGCGGGAGGGCCGGAAGAGACCCAGTACTTC.

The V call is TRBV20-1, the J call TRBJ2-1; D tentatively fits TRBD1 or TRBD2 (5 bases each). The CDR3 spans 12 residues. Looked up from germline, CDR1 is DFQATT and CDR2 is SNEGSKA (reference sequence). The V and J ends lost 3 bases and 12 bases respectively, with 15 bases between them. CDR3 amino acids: CSASLGTDAQFF. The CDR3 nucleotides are TGCAGTGCTAGTCTCGGGACCGACGCGCAGTTCTTC.

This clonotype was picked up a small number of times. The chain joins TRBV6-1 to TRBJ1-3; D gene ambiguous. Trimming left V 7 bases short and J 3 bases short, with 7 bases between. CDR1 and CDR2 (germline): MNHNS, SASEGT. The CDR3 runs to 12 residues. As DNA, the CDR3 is TGTGCCAGCATGGGCAGTGGAAACACCATATATTTT. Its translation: CASMGSGNTIYF.

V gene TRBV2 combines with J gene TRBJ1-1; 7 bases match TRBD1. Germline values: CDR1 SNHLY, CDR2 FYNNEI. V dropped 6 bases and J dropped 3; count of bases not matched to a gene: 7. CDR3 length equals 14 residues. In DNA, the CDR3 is TGTGCCAGCAGAGACCAGGGGGGGTACACTGAAGCTTTCTTT. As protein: CASRDQGGYTEAFF.